In its sample, the clone carrying this T cell receptor beta chain was seen many times. Its antigen is still unknown. The sample is drawn from a study of identical twins. This CDR3 has 13 residues. The V segment lost 4 bases and the J segment 7 bases; nucleotides outside the gene matches: 4. Germline values: CDR1 SGHRS, CDR2 YFSETQ. All donors were healthy Caucasians. Study-level findings and limits: Findings came from cross-sectional statistics, without long-term follow-up of donors. Insertions were reduced in abundant cord blood beta clonotypes but not in memory repertoires.

TCRdb reprocessed the 5' RACE reads with MiXCR, giving one entry per CDR3 protein. In the table there are more than 350,000 distinct CDR3 sequences, around 9% of which are singletons. The material sequenced was naive T cells sorted from blood. The TCR sequence derives from a woman between 45 and 60 years old in good health. The chain is built from TRBV5-1 and TRBJ2-1, with 8 bases aligning to TRBD1. In DNA form, the CDR3 reads TGCGCCAGCAGCGTCCACAGGGGGAATGAGCAGTTCTTC. Translation: CASSVHRGNEQFF.